The clone carrying this T cell receptor beta chain has more than one count but fewer than ten. Profiling relied on immunoSEQ multiplex PCR, and the TCRdb table lists in-frame clones only, not all of them. In the table there are more than 150,000 clones, 82% of which are singletons. The age range of participants was 18 to 89 years, with residence in about two dozen US areas. This CDR3 comprises 15 residues. Trimming removed 6 bases from V and 2 bases from J; junction bases left unmatched: 5. The germline V gene encodes CDR1 MNHEY and CDR2 SMNVEV (reference sequence). The data derive from a study of blood T cell repertoires in COVID-19. The wider study: Sources were T cells, B-cell-depleted T cells, or PBMCs; the material itself was cDNA or gDNA.

The chain employs TRBV27 and TRBJ2-7; 12 bases align to TRBD2. The receptor was isolated from a man aged 35-49 years who had recovered from COVID-19. The sequenced sample was PBMCs or T cells enriched from blood (not recorded which). The CDR3 DNA reads as TGTGCCAGCAGCTTACTAGCGGGAGGTACCTACGAGCAGTACTTC. Protein product: CASSLLAGGTYEQYF.